Detailed here is one T cell receptor (beta chain). Antigen unknown. The entry originates in a study of CD8 T cells in Susac syndrome. The RNA, 0.5 to 1 ug, was put through reverse transcription using random hexamers. TCRdb itself ran the immunoSEQ multiplex PCR reads through MiXCR, one entry per CDR3 protein. The sample holds some 220,000 distinct CDR3 sequences, 95% seen once. V dropped 4 bases and J dropped 6 bases, with 16 bases sitting between them. Per germline, CDR1 SQVTM and CDR2 ANQGSEA. This CDR3 region has 14 residues. Findings and caveats of the study: The relatively small number of individuals in the TCR sequencing and HLA analysis was acknowledged by the study.

The V gene is TRBV29-1, the J gene TRBJ2-4; the D is unclear. The clonotype originates from a human donor with multiple sclerosis. The sample taken for sequencing was CD4+ T cells from PBMCs. The CDR3: CSVGVVGRGNIQYF. DNA of the CDR3: TGCAGCGTTGGCGTCGTAGGACGTGGAAACATTCAGTACTTC.